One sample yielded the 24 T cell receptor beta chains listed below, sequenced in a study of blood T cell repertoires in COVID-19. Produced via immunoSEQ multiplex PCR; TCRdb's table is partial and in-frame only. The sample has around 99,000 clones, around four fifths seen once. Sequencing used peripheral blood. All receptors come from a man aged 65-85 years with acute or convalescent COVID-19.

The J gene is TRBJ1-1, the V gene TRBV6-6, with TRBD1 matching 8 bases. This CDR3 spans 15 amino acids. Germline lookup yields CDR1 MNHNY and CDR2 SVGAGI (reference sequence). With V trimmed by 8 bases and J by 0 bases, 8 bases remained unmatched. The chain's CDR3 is CASSRGRLLNTEAFF. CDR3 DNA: TGTGCCAGCTCCAGGGGGCGATTACTGAACACTGAAGCTTTCTTT.

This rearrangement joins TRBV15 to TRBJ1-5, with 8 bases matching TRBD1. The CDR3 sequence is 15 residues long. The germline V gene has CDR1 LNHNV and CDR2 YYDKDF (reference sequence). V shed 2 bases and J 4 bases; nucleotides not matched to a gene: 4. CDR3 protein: CATSRLTGGNQPQHF. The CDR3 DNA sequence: TGTGCCACCAGCAGACTTACAGGGGGGAATCAGCCCCAGCATTTT.

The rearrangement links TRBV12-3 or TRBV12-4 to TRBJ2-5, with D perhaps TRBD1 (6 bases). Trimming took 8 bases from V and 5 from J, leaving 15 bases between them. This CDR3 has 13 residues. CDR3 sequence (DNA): TGTGCCAGCGGTGGTGGGGGCCGGGAGACCCAGTACTTC. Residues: CASGGGGRETQYF.

The CDR3 nucleotides are TGTGCCAGCTCACCACCCTTCTTCAGGGGTCTCGCAGATACGCAGTATTTT. It encodes CASSPPFFRGLADTQYF. The V gene is TRBV18, the J gene TRBJ2-3, with D possibly being TRBD1 (6 bases). Germline lookup yields CDR1 KGHSH and CDR2 LQKENI. V was shortened by 0 bases and J by 4 bases, with 17 bases between the two germline ends. The length of the CDR3 is 17 residues. Based on the CDR3 plus reference TRBV18 and TRBJ2-3, the full variable domain is NAGVMQNPRHLVRRRGQEARLRCSPMKGHSHVYWYRQLPEEGLKFMVYLQKENIIDESGMPKERFSAEFPKEGPSILRIQQVVRGDSAAYFCASSPPFFRGLADTQYFGPGTRLTVL.

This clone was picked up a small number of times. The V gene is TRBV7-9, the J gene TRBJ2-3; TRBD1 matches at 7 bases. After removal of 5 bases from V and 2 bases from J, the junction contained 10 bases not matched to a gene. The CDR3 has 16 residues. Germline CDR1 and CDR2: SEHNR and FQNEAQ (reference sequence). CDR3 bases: TGTGCCAGCAGCGTCTCCGGGACAGTCAACACAGATACGCAGTATTTT. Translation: CASSVSGTVNTDTQYF.

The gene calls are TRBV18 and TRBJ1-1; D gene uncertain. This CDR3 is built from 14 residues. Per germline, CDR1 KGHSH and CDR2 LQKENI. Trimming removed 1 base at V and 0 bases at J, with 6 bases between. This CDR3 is CASSPREMNTEAFF. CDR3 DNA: TGTGCCAGCTCACCACGGGAGATGAACACTGAAGCTTTCTTT.

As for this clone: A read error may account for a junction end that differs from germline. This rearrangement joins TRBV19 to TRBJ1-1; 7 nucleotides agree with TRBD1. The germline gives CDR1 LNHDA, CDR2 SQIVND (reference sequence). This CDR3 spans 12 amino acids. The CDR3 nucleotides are TGTGCCAGTAGTATGGTAGGGGGCCGGGGTCTCTTT. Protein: CASSMVGGRGLF.

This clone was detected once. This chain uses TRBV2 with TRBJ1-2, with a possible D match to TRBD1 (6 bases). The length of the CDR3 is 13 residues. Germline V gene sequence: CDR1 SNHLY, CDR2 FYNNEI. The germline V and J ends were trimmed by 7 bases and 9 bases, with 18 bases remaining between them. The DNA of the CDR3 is TGTGCCAGCACCTCCCTGAAGGGGGAGAGCTACACCTTC. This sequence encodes CASTSLKGESYTF.

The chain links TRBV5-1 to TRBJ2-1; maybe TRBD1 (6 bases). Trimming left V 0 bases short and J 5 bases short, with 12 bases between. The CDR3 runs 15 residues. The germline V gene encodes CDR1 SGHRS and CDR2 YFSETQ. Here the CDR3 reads CASSLARTENNEQFF. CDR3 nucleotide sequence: TGCGCCAGCAGCTTGGCCAGGACAGAAAACAATGAGCAGTTCTTC.

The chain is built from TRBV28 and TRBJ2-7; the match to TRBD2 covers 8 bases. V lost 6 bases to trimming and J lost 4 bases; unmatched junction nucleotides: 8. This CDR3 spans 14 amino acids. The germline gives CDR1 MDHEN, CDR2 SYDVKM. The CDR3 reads CASRSPGGEYEQYF. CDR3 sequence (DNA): TGTGCCAGCAGATCCCCGGGAGGGGAATACGAGCAGTACTTC.

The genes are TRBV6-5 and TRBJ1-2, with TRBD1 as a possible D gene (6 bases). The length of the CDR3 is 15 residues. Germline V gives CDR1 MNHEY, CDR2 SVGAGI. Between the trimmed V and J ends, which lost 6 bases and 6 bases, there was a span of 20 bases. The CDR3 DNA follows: TGTGCCAGCAGCCGATTCACGACAGGTCCTAATGGCTACACCTTC. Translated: CASSRFTTGPNGYTF.

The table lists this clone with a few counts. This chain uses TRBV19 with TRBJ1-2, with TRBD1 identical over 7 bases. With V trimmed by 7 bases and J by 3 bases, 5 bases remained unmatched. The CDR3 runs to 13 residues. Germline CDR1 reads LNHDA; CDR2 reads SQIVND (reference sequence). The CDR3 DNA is TGTGCCAGTAATAAAGGGGGCGACTATGGCTACACCTTC. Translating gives CASNKGGDYGYTF.

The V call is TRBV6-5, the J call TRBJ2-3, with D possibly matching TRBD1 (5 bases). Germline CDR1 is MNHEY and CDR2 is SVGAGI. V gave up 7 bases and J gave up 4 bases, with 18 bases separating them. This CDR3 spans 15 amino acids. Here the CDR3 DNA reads TGTGCCAGCACCGCCCCGGACACTTCCCCAGATACGCAGTATTTT. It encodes CASTAPDTSPDTQYF.

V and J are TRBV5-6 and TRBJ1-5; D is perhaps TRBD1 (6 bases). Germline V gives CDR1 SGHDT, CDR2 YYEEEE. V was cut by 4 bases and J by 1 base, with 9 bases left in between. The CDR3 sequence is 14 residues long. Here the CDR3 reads CASSRRGSNQPQHF. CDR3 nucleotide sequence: TGTGCCAGCAGCCGAAGGGGGAGCAATCAGCCCCAGCATTTT. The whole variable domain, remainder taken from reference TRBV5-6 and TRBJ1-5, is DAGVTQSPTHLIKTRGQQVTLRCSPKSGHDTVSWYQQALGQGPQFIFQYYEEEERQRGNFPDRFSGHQFPNYSSELNVNALLLGDSALYLCASSRRGSNQPQHFGDGTRLSIL.

CDR3 sequence (DNA): TGTGCCAGCAGTGAGGGCGGGGGGCGGAACACTGAAGCTTTCTTT. It translates to CASSEGGGRNTEAFF. The rearrangement joins TRBV6-1 to TRBJ1-1; D is perhaps TRBD1 (6 bases). In germline, CDR1 is MNHNS, CDR2 SASEGT. Trimming left V 3 bases short and J 1 base short, with 12 bases between. The length of the CDR3 is 15 residues.

The CDR3 sequence: CASSNTGEVSYEQYF. The DNA for the CDR3 is TGTGCCAGTAGTAACACAGGGGAGGTATCCTACGAGCAGTACTTC. The rearrangement links TRBV19 to TRBJ2-7; TRBD1 might be the D (7 bases). Germline loops: CDR1 LNHDA, CDR2 SQIVND (reference sequence). The germline V and J ends were trimmed by 4 bases and 1 base, with 14 bases remaining between them. This CDR3 is built from 15 residues.

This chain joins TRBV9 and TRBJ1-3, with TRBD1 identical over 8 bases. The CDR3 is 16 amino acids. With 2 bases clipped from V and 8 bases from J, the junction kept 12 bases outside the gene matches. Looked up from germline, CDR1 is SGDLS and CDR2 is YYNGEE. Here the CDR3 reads CASSVGTANRGDTIYF. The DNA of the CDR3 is TGTGCCAGCAGCGTTGGGACAGCCAACAGGGGGGACACCATATATTTT. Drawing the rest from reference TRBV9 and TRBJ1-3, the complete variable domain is DSGVTQTPKHLITATGQRVTLRCSPRSGDLSVYWYQQSLDQGLQFLIQYYNGEERAKGNILERFSAQQFPDLHSELNLSSLELGDSALYFCASSVGTANRGDTIYFGEGSWLTVV.

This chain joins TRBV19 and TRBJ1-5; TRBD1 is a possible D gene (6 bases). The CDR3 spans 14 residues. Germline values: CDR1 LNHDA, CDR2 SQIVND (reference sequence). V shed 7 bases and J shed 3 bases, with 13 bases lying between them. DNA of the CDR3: TGTGCCAGTAATACACAGGGCTCCAATCAGCCCCAGCATTTT. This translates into CASNTQGSNQPQHF.

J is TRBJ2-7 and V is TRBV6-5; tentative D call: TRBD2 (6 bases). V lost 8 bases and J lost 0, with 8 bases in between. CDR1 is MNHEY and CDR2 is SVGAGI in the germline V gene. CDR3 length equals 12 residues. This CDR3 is CASWRDSYEQYF. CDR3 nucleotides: TGTGCCAGCTGGCGGGACTCCTACGAGCAGTACTTC.

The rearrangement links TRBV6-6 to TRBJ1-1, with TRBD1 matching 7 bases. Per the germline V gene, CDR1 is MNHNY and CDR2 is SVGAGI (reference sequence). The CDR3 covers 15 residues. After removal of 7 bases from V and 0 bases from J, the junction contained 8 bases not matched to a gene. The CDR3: CASTGAGGMNTEAFF. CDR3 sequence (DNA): TGTGCCAGCACTGGGGCAGGGGGAATGAACACTGAAGCTTTCTTT.

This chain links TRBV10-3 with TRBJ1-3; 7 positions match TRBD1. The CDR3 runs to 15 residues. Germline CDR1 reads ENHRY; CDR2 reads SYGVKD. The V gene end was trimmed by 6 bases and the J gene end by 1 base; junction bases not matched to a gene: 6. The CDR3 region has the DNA TGTGCCATCAGGGCCGACAGGGTTTCTGGAAACACCATATATTTT. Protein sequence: CAIRADRVSGNTIYF.

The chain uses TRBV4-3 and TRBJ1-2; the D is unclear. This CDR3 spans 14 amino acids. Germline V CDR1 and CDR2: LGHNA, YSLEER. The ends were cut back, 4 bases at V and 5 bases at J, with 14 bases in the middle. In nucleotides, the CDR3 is TGCGCCAGCAGCCGCGGTTACGGAGAATATGGCTACACCTTC. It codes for CASSRGYGEYGYTF.

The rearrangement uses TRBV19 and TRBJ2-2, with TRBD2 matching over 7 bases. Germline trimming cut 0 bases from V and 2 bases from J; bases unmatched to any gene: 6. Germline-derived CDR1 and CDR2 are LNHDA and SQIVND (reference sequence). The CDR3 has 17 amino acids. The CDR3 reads CASSIDMAGVNTGELFF. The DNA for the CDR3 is TGTGCCAGTAGTATAGACATGGCGGGGGTAAACACCGGGGAGCTGTTTTTT.

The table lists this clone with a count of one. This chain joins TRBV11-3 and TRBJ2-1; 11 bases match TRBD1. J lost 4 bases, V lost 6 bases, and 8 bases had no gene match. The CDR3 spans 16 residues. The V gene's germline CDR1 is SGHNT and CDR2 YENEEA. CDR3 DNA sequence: TGTGCCAGCAGTCTAGGAGGGACAGGGGGATACAATGAGCAGTTCTTC. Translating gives CASSLGGTGGYNEQFF.